In this sample, the clone carrying this TCR beta chain turned up a few times. This sample was included in a study of Ad26.COV2.S vaccination and SARS-CoV-2 variants. Turning to the study itself: Recipients of Ad26.COV2.S got it intramuscularly, once or twice 56 days apart.

Generated by immunoSEQ multiplex PCR, the TCRdb table keeps only in-frame clones and is missing some. Here the sample spans some 350,000 clones, 80% to 90% being singletons. In germline, CDR1 is MRHNA, CDR2 SNTAGT. CDR3 size: 12 residues. Trimming removed 5 bases at V and 13 bases at J, with 15 bases between. Treatment described: some 20 received Ad26.COV2.S at low or high dose, single or two shots; 5 received placebo; per-sample allocation not given. The study sampled participants on day 63 after the first vaccine or placebo injection. Vaccination used an Ad26 vector expressing Wuhan-strain SARS-CoV-2 spike.

V and J are TRBV6-4 and TRBJ2-1; possible D gene TRBD2, 7 bases. The sample here was peripheral blood, taken in a trial of Ad26.COV2.S vaccine versus placebo. The sequence derives from a person between 18 and 65 years old who received the Ad26.COV2.S COVID-19 vaccine or a placebo. The CDR3 region is CASSRTGGQQFF. For the CDR3, the DNA is TGTGCCAGCAGTCGAACGGGGGGACAACAGTTCTTC.